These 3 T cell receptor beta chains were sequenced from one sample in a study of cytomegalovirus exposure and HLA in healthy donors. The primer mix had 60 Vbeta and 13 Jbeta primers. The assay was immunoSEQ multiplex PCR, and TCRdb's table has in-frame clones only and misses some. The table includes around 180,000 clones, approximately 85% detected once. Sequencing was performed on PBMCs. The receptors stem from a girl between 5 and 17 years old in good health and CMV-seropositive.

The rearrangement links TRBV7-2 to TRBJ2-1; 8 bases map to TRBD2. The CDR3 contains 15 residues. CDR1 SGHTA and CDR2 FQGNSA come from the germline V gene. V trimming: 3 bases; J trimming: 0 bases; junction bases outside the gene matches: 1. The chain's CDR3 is CASSFRGGSYNEQFF. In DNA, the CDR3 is TGTGCCAGCAGCTTTCGGGGGGGCTCCTACAATGAGCAGTTCTTC.

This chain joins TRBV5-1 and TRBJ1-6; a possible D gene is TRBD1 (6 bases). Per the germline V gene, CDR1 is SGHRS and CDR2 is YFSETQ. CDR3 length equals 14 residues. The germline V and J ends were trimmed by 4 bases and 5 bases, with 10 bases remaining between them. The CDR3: CASSLQGDNSPLHF. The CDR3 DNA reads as TGCGCCAGCAGCCTACAGGGCGATAATTCACCCCTCCACTTT.

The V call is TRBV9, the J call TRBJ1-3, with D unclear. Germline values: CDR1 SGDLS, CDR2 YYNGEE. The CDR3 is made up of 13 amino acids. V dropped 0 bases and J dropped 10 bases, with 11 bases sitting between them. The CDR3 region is CASSVDGDLTIYF. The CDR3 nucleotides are TGTGCCAGCAGCGTAGACGGAGATTTAACCATATATTTT.